Below, 30 T cell receptor beta chains from the same sample are listed, as sequenced in a study of human T cells and chemical hapten exposure. MiXCR, run by TCRdb on the RACE reads, gives a single entry per CDR3 protein. The data show around 77,000 distinct CDR3 sequences, approximately 9.8% seen once. Time point specified: patch test 1, 2 weeks after DPC sensitization. Treatment noted: therapeutic diphenylcyclopropenone sensitization with weekly scalp DPC. The sample here was whole blood, taken in connection with sensitization to the hapten diphenylcyclopropenone (DPC). These receptors came from a woman between 35 and 50 years old with alopecia areata. Some clones in this sample may be carry-over from other donors' samples.

This clonotype was recorded a few times. This sequence joins TRBV5-1 and TRBJ2-1; D might be TRBD2 (5 bases). The CDR3 spans 15 residues. Germline CDR1 reads SGHRS; CDR2 reads YFSETQ. V shed 0 bases and J shed 2 bases, with 9 bases lying between them. The CDR3 here is CASSLGEFTYNEQFF. In nucleotides, the CDR3 is TGCGCCAGCAGCTTGGGGGAGTTCACCTACAATGAGCAGTTCTTC.

This clonotype was seen a handful of times. The V gene is TRBV11-3, the J gene TRBJ2-1; 7 bases are a match to TRBD2. Germline V gene data show CDR1 as SGHNT and CDR2 as YENEEA. The ends lost 2 bases at V and 3 bases at J; junction bases unmatched: 10. The CDR3 runs 17 residues. CDR3 loop: CASSLWLAGSVYNEQFF. CDR3 nucleotides: TGTGCCAGCAGCTTATGGTTAGCGGGTTCGGTCTACAATGAGCAGTTCTTC. The full variable domain, its missing parts supplied by reference TRBV11-3 and TRBJ2-1, is EAGVVQSPRYKIIEKKQPVAFWCNPISGHNTLYWYLQNLGQGPELLIRYENEEAVDDSQLPKDRFSAERLKGVDSTLKIQPAELGDSAVYLCASSLWLAGSVYNEQFFGPGTRLTVL.

This clonotype appeared a few times. V gene TRBV10-3 combines with J gene TRBJ2-1; 9 bases align to TRBD1. CDR1 ENHRY and CDR2 SYGVKD come from the germline V gene. This CDR3 is 16 amino acids long. The junction had 3 bases not matched to a gene; V was cut back by 0 bases and J by 3 bases. Here the CDR3 reads CAISESNRGHYNEQFF. As DNA, the CDR3 is TGTGCCATCAGTGAGTCGAACAGGGGGCACTACAATGAGCAGTTCTTC.

The chain carries TRBV27 and TRBJ2-1; D unclear. The CDR3 is made up of 13 amino acids. V lost 2 bases and J lost 12, with 14 bases in between. The germline gives CDR1 MNHEY, CDR2 SMNVEV (reference sequence). The CDR3 is CASSLPGGVGQFF. As DNA, the CDR3 is TGTGCCAGCAGTTTACCAGGCGGAGTTGGGCAGTTCTTC.

This clonotype was detected ten times or more. The V gene is TRBV7-2, the J gene TRBJ2-7, with D unresolved. Germline V gene data show CDR1 as SGHTA and CDR2 as FQGNSA. V lost 1 base to trimming and J lost 3 bases, with 7 bases between them. The CDR3 has 13 residues. CDR3: CASSLVSSYEQYF. The CDR3 DNA reads TGTGCCAGCAGCTTAGTTTCTAGCTACGAGCAGTACTTC.

Ten or more counts support this clonotype. This sequence joins TRBV12-3 or TRBV12-4 and TRBJ2-7; D may match TRBD1 or TRBD2 (5 bases each). Deletions cut 6 bases from V and 2 bases from J, with 14 bases between. The CDR3 length is 14 residues. CDR3 sequence (DNA): TGTGCCAGCAGGATGCACGGGGCCCCCTACGAGCAGTACTTC. It encodes CASRMHGAPYEQYF.

This chain connects TRBV5-1 to TRBJ1-1; TRBD1 might be the D (6 bases). The CDR3 has 14 amino acids. From germline, CDR1 is SGHRS and CDR2 YFSETQ. V was pared by 0 bases and J by 5 bases, with 11 bases between. CDR3 bases: TGCGCCAGCAGCTTGGTGGGGGCGGGAACTGAAGCTTTCTTT. Its translation is CASSLVGAGTEAFF.

The sample holds a few counts of this clonotype. The J gene is TRBJ2-1, the V gene TRBV30; 7 bases line up with TRBD1. The CDR3 consists of 15 residues. V shed 0 bases, J shed 4 bases, and the junction held 6 bases outside the gene matches. CDR1 and CDR2 from the germline V gene are GTSNPN and SVGIG (reference sequence). CDR3: CAWSVQGQDYNEQFF. In DNA form, the CDR3 reads TGTGCCTGGAGTGTACAAGGACAGGATTACAATGAGCAGTTCTTC. The full variable domain, in which reference TRBV30 and TRBJ2-1 provide the parts outside the CDR3, is SQTIHQWPATLVQPVGSPLSLECTVEGTSNPNLYWYRQAAGRGLQLLFYSVGIGQISSEVPQNLSASRPQDRQFILSSKKLLLSDSGFYLCAWSVQGQDYNEQFFGPGTRLTVL.

This clonotype has just a few counts. The V gene is TRBV6-2 or TRBV6-3, the J gene TRBJ2-1; 7 positions agree with TRBD1. CDR3 size: 17 residues. Per germline, CDR1 MNHEY and CDR2 SVGEGT. The V segment lost 10 bases and the J segment 4 bases; nucleotides outside the gene matches: 19. CDR3: CATHMPPTGVEYNEQFF. DNA for the CDR3: TGTGCCACCCATATGCCCCCAACAGGGGTCGAATACAATGAGCAGTTCTTC.

This clonotype was seen many times. It is unclear where the CDR3 begins or ends on the DNA, so no DNA is shown, and the CDR3 is as TCRdb lists it. V and J are TRBV7-5 and TRBJ1-5. TRBV7-5 is listed as a pseudogene. The CDR3 totals 18 residues, both ends included. CDR3 loop: CISVPEAKPETPPLPQHF.

The chain has TRBV28 and TRBJ2-7; TRBD1 matches at 9 bases. Looked up from germline, CDR1 is MDHEN and CDR2 is SYDVKM. The CDR3 is 15 residues long. The ends lost 7 bases at V and 6 bases at J; junction bases unmatched: 13. This chain's CDR3 is CASTLWPGQGAEQYF. The CDR3, as DNA: TGTGCCAGCACCCTATGGCCGGGACAGGGCGCCGAGCAGTACTTC. Full variable domain (missing parts from reference TRBV28 and TRBJ2-7): DVKVTQSSRYLVKRTGEKVFLECVQDMDHENMFWYRQDPGLGLRLIYFSYDVKMKEKGDIPEGYSVSREKKERFSLILESASTNQTSMYLCASTLWPGQGAEQYFGPGTRLTVT.

This clonotype was counted many times. The chain employs TRBV2 and TRBJ2-1; the D gene could be TRBD1 or TRBD2 (5 bases each). The germline V gene has CDR1 SNHLY and CDR2 FYNNEI. This CDR3 spans 15 amino acids. V was shortened by 11 bases and J by 2 bases, with 19 bases between the two germline ends. CDR3 region: CAGGALGMAYNEQFF. CDR3 nucleotides: TGTGCCGGGGGAGCGTTAGGAATGGCCTACAATGAGCAGTTCTTC.

This clonotype was seen more than once but under ten times. V is TRBV7-8 and J is TRBJ2-5; D is unresolved. Looked up from germline, CDR1 is SGHVS and CDR2 is FQNEAQ. Trimming left V 6 bases short and J 1 base short, with 12 bases between. The CDR3 has 14 residues. The CDR3 spells CASSVVTPQETQYF. The CDR3 region has the DNA TGTGCCAGCAGTGTCGTGACACCCCAAGAGACCCAGTACTTC.

This clonotype was recorded a few times. This rearrangement joins TRBV6-2 or TRBV6-3 to TRBJ2-4, with 7 nucleotides matching TRBD2. CDR3 length equals 15 residues. Germline V gene sequence: CDR1 MNHEY, CDR2 SVGEGT. Unmatched junction bases numbered 9, after V lost 8 bases and J lost 2 bases. The CDR3, as DNA: TGTGCCAGCGGGGGGGGAGGCGTACCCAAAAACATTCAGTACTTC. Amino acids: CASGGGGVPKNIQYF.

The sample holds many counts of this clonotype. The V gene is TRBV11-2, the J gene TRBJ2-7, with a tentative D call TRBD1 (6 bases). V gave up 5 bases and J gave up 1 base, with 9 bases separating them. Germline V gives CDR1 SGHAT, CDR2 FQNNGV. CDR3 length equals 13 residues. The DNA of the CDR3 is TGTGCCAGCAGCGCACAGGGATCCTACGAGCAGTACTTC. Its protein product is CASSAQGSYEQYF.

In its sample, this clonotype was seen many times. The V gene is TRBV11-2, the J gene TRBJ2-1; 9 nucleotides agree with TRBD2. This CDR3 is 17 amino acids long. The germline CDR1 and CDR2 sequences are SGHAT and FQNNGV. V gave up 2 bases and J gave up 1 base; unmatched junction bases: 6. Here the CDR3 reads CASSLRLAGTSYNEQFF. The DNA for the CDR3 is TGTGCCAGCAGCTTAAGGCTAGCGGGGACATCCTACAATGAGCAGTTCTTC.

In its sample, this clonotype was seen many times. V is TRBV30 and J is TRBJ2-3; TRBD2 matches 8 bases. Losses at the gene ends were 0 bases for V and 1 base for J; bases not matched to a gene: 6. Germline assignment: CDR1 GTSNPN and CDR2 SVGIG (reference sequence). The CDR3 covers 16 residues. The CDR3 DNA reads TGTGCCTGGAGTGTAGATGGTAGCGGGGGCACAGATACGCAGTATTTT. Translating it yields CAWSVDGSGGTDTQYF. Based on the CDR3 plus reference TRBV30 and TRBJ2-3, the full variable domain is SQTIHQWPATLVQPVGSPLSLECTVEGTSNPNLYWYRQAAGRGLQLLFYSVGIGQISSEVPQNLSASRPQDRQFILSSKKLLLSDSGFYLCAWSVDGSGGTDTQYFGPGTRLTVL.

The CDR3, as DNA: TGCGCCAGCAGCCCTCATAGCGGGGCGAGCTCCTACAATGAGCAGTTCTTC. It encodes CASSPHSGASSYNEQFF. The chain recombines TRBV4-1 with TRBJ2-1, with TRBD2 matching 8 bases. V was pared by 4 bases and J by 0 bases, with 8 bases of the junction left unmatched. Germline CDR1 MGHRA, CDR2 YSYEKL. The CDR3 spans 17 residues.

Notes on this clonotype: A much bigger clone sits one base away, suggesting this may be a read error. V and J are TRBV4-3 and TRBJ1-2, with 8 positions matching TRBD1. CDR1 LGHNA and CDR2 YSLEER come from the germline V gene. The CDR3 is 15 amino acids. DNA for the CDR3: TGCGTCAGCAGCCAAGTGACAGGGGACCACTATGGCTACACCTTC. Translation: CVSSQVTGDHYGYTF.

The chain combines TRBV11-2 with TRBJ2-2, with D tentatively TRBD1 (7 bases). The CDR3 extends over 16 amino acids. Looked up from germline, CDR1 is SGHAT and CDR2 is FQNNGV. Deletions cut 1 base from V and 4 bases from J, with 13 bases between. CDR3 sequence: CASSLVAGGGTGELFF. The CDR3 DNA follows: TGTGCCAGCAGCTTAGTTGCAGGGGGAGGCACCGGGGAGCTGTTTTTT.

This clonotype came up many times. A junction boundary mismatches the germline segment, possibly from a read error. The rearrangement links TRBV11-2 to TRBJ2-1; no clear D gene. This CDR3 spans 13 amino acids. Germline values: CDR1 SGHAT, CDR2 FQNNGV. The CDR3 protein is CASSLASNNEQFF. The CDR3 bases are TGTGCCAGCAGCTTAGCCTCCAACAATGAGCAGTTCTTC.

This chain joins TRBV2 and TRBJ2-2; tentative D call: TRBD1 (5 bases). The CDR3 is 15 amino acids. The germline CDR1 and CDR2 sequences are SNHLY and FYNNEI. Trimming stripped 4 bases from V and 0 bases from J, with 9 bases between. CDR3 DNA: TGTGCCAGCAGTGTTTCAGGGCCGAACACCGGGGAGCTGTTTTTT. Protein sequence: CASSVSGPNTGELFF.

This sequence joins TRBV19 and TRBJ2-7; 8 bases match TRBD1. The V and J ends lost 5 bases and 3 bases, in that order; junction bases with no gene match: 6. CDR3 length: 14 amino acids. CDR1 is LNHDA, CDR2 SQIVND, per germline (reference sequence). This CDR3 is CASSVTGDLYEQYF. The CDR3 DNA is TGTGCCAGTAGTGTGACAGGGGACCTCTACGAGCAGTACTTC.

CDR3 bases: TGTGCCAGCAGCTTTGGGATCTCTGGGGCCAACGTCCTGACTTTC. Amino acids: CASSFGISGANVLTF. The chain carries TRBV7-3 and TRBJ2-6; D not certain. V dropped 3 bases and J dropped 0 bases, with 6 bases sitting between them. CDR1 is SGHTA, CDR2 FQGTGA, per germline. This CDR3 is 15 amino acids long.

This clonotype came up a few times. The CDR3 spells CASSYRGGNTEAFF. The CDR3 DNA is TGTGCCAGCAGCTACAGGGGGGGGAACACTGAAGCTTTCTTT. The rearrangement uses TRBV3-1 and TRBJ1-1; TRBD1 matches at 8 bases. Germline assignment: CDR1 LGHDT and CDR2 YNNKEL (reference sequence). Unmatched junction bases numbered 3, after V lost 5 bases and J lost 1 base. The CDR3 sequence is 14 residues long.

Ten or more counts support this clonotype. The chain couples TRBV29-1 to TRBJ2-7, with unresolved D. This CDR3 has 13 residues. Germline V gene sequence: CDR1 SQVTM, CDR2 ANQGSEA. Deletions cut 5 bases from V and 0 bases from J, with 11 bases between. The CDR3 sequence is CSVRSASSYEQYF. The CDR3 DNA reads as TGCAGCGTTCGTTCAGCTAGCTCCTACGAGCAGTACTTC.

A few counts support this clonotype. The rearrangement joins TRBV6-6 to TRBJ2-6, with D tentatively TRBD2 (6 bases). The ends were cut back, 6 bases at V and 0 bases at J, with 18 bases in the middle. Looked up from germline, CDR1 is MNHNY and CDR2 is SVGAGI (reference sequence). This CDR3 contains 18 residues. CDR3 region: CASSPPTGDLSGANVLTF. In DNA form, the CDR3 reads TGTGCCAGCAGCCCTCCGACGGGGGACCTCTCTGGGGCCAACGTCCTGACTTTC.

This clonotype was seen ten or more times. The chain uses TRBV29-1 and TRBJ2-3, with D unresolved. Germline values: CDR1 SQVTM, CDR2 ANQGSEA. Between the trimmed V and J ends, which lost 8 bases and 6 bases, there was a span of 15 bases. CDR3 length: 12 residues. The CDR3 here is CSSGRGADTQYF. In nucleotides, the CDR3 is TGCAGCTCCGGTCGCGGAGCGGATACGCAGTATTTT.

This clonotype came up many times. The rearrangement uses TRBV7-9 and TRBJ1-3; D ambiguous. Germline-derived CDR1 and CDR2 are SEHNR and FQNEAQ (reference sequence). The CDR3 runs 15 residues. V lost 6 bases and J lost 0, with 12 bases in between. The CDR3 loop reads CASSPPGYSGNTIYF. The CDR3 DNA follows: TGTGCCAGCAGTCCTCCAGGTTACTCTGGAAACACCATATATTTT.

This clonotype was counted at least ten times. V gene TRBV5-1 combines with J gene TRBJ1-3; the D is unclear. The V and J ends lost 0 bases and 4 bases respectively, with 14 bases between them. Germline V gene sequence: CDR1 SGHRS, CDR2 YFSETQ. The CDR3 runs 16 residues. CDR3 bases: TGCGCCAGCAGCTTGGGGCCCCAGTGGGGAGGAAACACCATATATTTT. Residues: CASSLGPQWGGNTIYF.